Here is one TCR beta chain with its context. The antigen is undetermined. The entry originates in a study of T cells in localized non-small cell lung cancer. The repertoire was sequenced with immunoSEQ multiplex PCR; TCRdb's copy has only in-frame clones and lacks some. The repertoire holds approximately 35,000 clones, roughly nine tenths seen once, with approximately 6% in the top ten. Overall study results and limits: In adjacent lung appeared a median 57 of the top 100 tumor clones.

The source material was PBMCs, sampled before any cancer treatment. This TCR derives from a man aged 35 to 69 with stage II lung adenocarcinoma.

CDR3 sequence: CASSLDSVLVYF. In DNA form, the CDR3 reads TGTGCCAGCAGCTTAGATTCGGTTCTTGTGTACTTC. The genes are TRBV7-2 and TRBJ2-7, with no clear D. This CDR3 is built from 12 residues. The V end lost 1 base, the J end lost 12 bases, and 13 bases lay between the germline ends. The germline V gene has CDR1 SGHTA and CDR2 FQGNSA.